These 30 T cell receptor beta chains were sequenced from one sample in a study of blood T cell repertoires in COVID-19. The assay was immunoSEQ multiplex PCR, and TCRdb's table has in-frame clones only and misses some. The sample carries 97,000 or so clones, about 80% recorded once. Sample: peripheral blood. Source of these receptors: a man between 65 and 79 years old with active or convalescent COVID-19.

This rearrangement joins TRBV24-1 to TRBJ2-3; no definite D call. Germline assignment: CDR1 KGHDR and CDR2 SFDVKD. The CDR3 sequence is 14 residues long. V was shortened by 1 base and J by 2 bases, with 6 bases between the two germline ends. The CDR3 here is CATSDFLDTDTQYF. CDR3 in DNA: TGTGCCACCAGTGATTTTCTAGACACAGATACGCAGTATTTT.

The chain recombines TRBV5-1 with TRBJ2-7; 8 nucleotides match TRBD1. Germline V gene lookup returns CDR1 SGHRS and CDR2 YFSETQ. The J segment lost 3 bases and the V segment lost 4 bases, leaving 9 bases of the junction unmatched. The CDR3 covers 15 residues. The chain's CDR3 is CASSKHRGYDYEQYF. The CDR3, as DNA: TGCGCCAGCAGCAAACACAGGGGGTATGACTACGAGCAGTACTTC.

The chain joins TRBV6-5 to TRBJ2-2; TRBD1 might be the D (6 bases). V lost 3 bases and J 4 bases, leaving 15 bases between the germline ends. Germline V gene data show CDR1 as MNHEY and CDR2 as SVGAGI. This CDR3 is built from 16 residues. The CDR3 nucleotides read TGTGCCAGCAGTTATCCCACAGGGTCGGTCACCGGGGAGCTGTTTTTT. Its protein product is CASSYPTGSVTGELFF.

The V and J genes are TRBV2 and TRBJ2-1; 9 nucleotides match TRBD2. This CDR3 comprises 15 residues. V dropped 1 base and J dropped 4; count of bases not matched to a gene: 2. CDR1 and CDR2 (germline): SNHLY, FYNNEI. CDR3 nucleotides: TGTGCCAGCAGTGAAGATAGCGGGGGTTACAATGAGCAGTTCTTC. Amino acid sequence: CASSEDSGGYNEQFF.

The chain is built from TRBV7-6 and TRBJ2-3; TRBD2 agrees at 9 bases. Germline trimming cut 0 bases from V and 1 base from J; bases unmatched to any gene: 2. The CDR3 runs to 16 residues. The V gene's germline CDR1 is SGHVS and CDR2 FNYEAQ. The CDR3 DNA reads as TGTGCCAGCAGCTTAGCGGCTAGCGGGGGCACAGATACGCAGTATTTT. Amino acid sequence: CASSLAASGGTDTQYF.

In its sample, this clone was seen once. The CDR3 sequence is CASSYSTTGGYTF. As DNA, the CDR3 is TGTGCCAGCAGTTACTCGACCACGGGTGGCTACACCTTC. The rearrangement joins TRBV6-6 to TRBJ1-2; D gene unclear. Trimming stripped 0 bases from V and 7 bases from J, with 9 bases between. The CDR3 runs to 13 residues. Germline CDR1 and CDR2: MNHNY and SVGAGI (reference sequence).

The rearrangement joins TRBV27 to TRBJ1-5; TRBD1 matches at 7 bases. J was trimmed by 9 bases and V by 2 bases; bases with no gene match: 10. CDR3 length: 15 amino acids. The germline CDR1 and CDR2 sequences are MNHEY and SMNVEV (reference sequence). This CDR3 is CASSLGDRINSPQHF. The CDR3 DNA reads TGTGCCAGCAGTTTAGGGGACAGAATAAATTCGCCCCAGCATTTT.

The J gene is TRBJ1-2, the V gene TRBV5-4, with a weak D call TRBD1 (6 bases). Germline CDR1 and CDR2: SGHNT and YYREEE (reference sequence). The V end lost 1 base, the J end lost 2 bases, and 12 bases lay between the germline ends. The CDR3 extends over 15 amino acids. The CDR3 reads CASSLSTGPNYGYTF. The CDR3 bases are TGTGCCAGCAGCTTGTCGACAGGCCCCAACTATGGCTACACCTTC.

This chain joins TRBV18 and TRBJ2-5, with D possibly being TRBD1 (5 bases). The V gene lost 2 bases and the J gene lost 2 bases, with 6 bases spanning the gap. CDR3 length: 13 residues. The germline V gene encodes CDR1 KGHSH and CDR2 LQKENI. Here the CDR3 reads CASSPYRQETQYF. DNA for the CDR3: TGTGCCAGCTCACCATACAGGCAAGAGACCCAGTACTTC.

The rearrangement joins TRBV30 to TRBJ1-2; TRBD1 agrees at 9 bases. Germline lookup yields CDR1 GTSNPN and CDR2 SVGIG (reference sequence). Trimming took 1 base from V and 5 from J; bases not matched to a gene: 8. This CDR3 region has 15 residues. In DNA, the CDR3 is TGTGCCTGGAGTGGACAATCCGGGACAGGGTATGGCTACACCTTC. This encodes CAWSGQSGTGYGYTF.

This clone came up once. V is TRBV7-2 and J is TRBJ2-1, with 11 bases fitting TRBD2. Germline V gives CDR1 SGHTA, CDR2 FQGNSA. This CDR3 region has 14 residues. The junction had 6 bases not matched to a gene; V was cut back by 4 bases and J by 10 bases. CDR3 in DNA: TGTGCCAGCAGCTCTTACTCTAGCGGGGGGGAGCAGTTCTTC. Translated: CASSSYSSGGEQFF.

The rearrangement joins TRBV13 to TRBJ2-7, with 7 bases identical to TRBD1. V trimming: 5 bases; J trimming: 2 bases; junction bases outside the gene matches: 6. Germline V gives CDR1 PRHDT, CDR2 FYEKMQ (reference sequence). The CDR3 covers 14 residues. CDR3 nucleotide sequence: TGTGCCAGCAGCAAAGCAGGGGGTACCTACGAGCAGTACTTC. It codes for CASSKAGGTYEQYF.

The chain couples TRBV5-1 to TRBJ2-5, with D perhaps matching TRBD1 (6 bases). CDR1 is SGHRS and CDR2 is YFSETQ in the germline V gene. V lost 4 bases and J 10 bases, leaving 20 bases between the germline ends. There are 14 residues in the CDR3. For the CDR3, the DNA is TGCGCCAGCAGCCCCGGACAGCCCGGAGAGGGCCAGTACTTC. Residues: CASSPGQPGEGQYF.

This clone is a singleton in its sample. The V call is TRBV29-1, the J call TRBJ2-3; D gene unclear. This CDR3 has 17 residues. Trimming removed 2 bases at V and 0 bases at J, with 18 bases between. Germline values: CDR1 SQVTM, CDR2 ANQGSEA. The CDR3 DNA reads as TGCAGCGTTGAAAGGCAGAGAGTTCTGACTAGCACAGATACGCAGTATTTT. Its translation: CSVERQRVLTSTDTQYF.

This clone was observed a few times. CDR3: CASSPQRQGGTAFF. The CDR3, as DNA: TGTGCCAGCTCACCACAGCGGCAGGGAGGTACGGCTTTCTTT. V is TRBV18 and J is TRBJ1-1; D is possibly TRBD1 (5 bases). The CDR3 length is 14 residues. Looked up from germline, CDR1 is KGHSH and CDR2 is LQKENI. V was trimmed by 1 base and J by 11 bases, leaving 17 bases between them.

This clone was recorded only once. The genes are TRBV11-3 and TRBJ1-1; TRBD1 might be the D (6 bases). With 5 bases removed from V and 3 bases from J, the gap between germline ends came to 10 bases. The CDR3 has 13 amino acids. Germline V lookup: CDR1 SGHNT, CDR2 YENEEA. CDR3 loop: CASSRRGYTEAFF. DNA for the CDR3: TGTGCCAGCAGCCGCAGGGGATACACTGAAGCTTTCTTT.

The chain has TRBV6-5 and TRBJ1-2; D unresolved. The CDR3 runs 12 residues. Trimming stripped 10 bases from V and 8 bases from J, with 17 bases between. Germline CDR1 MNHEY, CDR2 SVGAGI. CDR3 protein: CAIQRGSWGYTF. The CDR3 bases are TGTGCCATCCAACGAGGGTCTTGGGGCTACACCTTC.

The V gene is TRBV6-2 or TRBV6-3, the J gene TRBJ1-2; 11 bases line up with TRBD1. V dropped 5 bases and J dropped 5; count of bases not matched to a gene: 4. Germline V gives CDR1 MNHEY, CDR2 SVGEGT. The CDR3 covers 14 residues. The CDR3: CASSAGQGAYGYTF. The CDR3 region has the DNA TGTGCCAGCAGTGCCGGACAGGGGGCATATGGCTACACCTTC.

The chain links TRBV12-2 to TRBJ2-2; the table's D call, TRBD2, has no DNA check behind it. TRBV12-2 is a pseudogene segment. This CDR3 is 17 amino acids long. CDR3 region: CASRPGTSGTNTGELFF. The CDR3 nucleotides are TGTGCAAGTCGCCCCGGGACTAGCGGGACGAACACCGGGGAGCTGTTTTTT.

The rearrangement uses TRBV29-1 and TRBJ2-7, with 8 positions matching TRBD2. CDR1 is SQVTM and CDR2 is ANQGSEA in the germline V gene. The CDR3 runs 15 residues. V lost 0 bases and J lost 1; bases outside the gene matches: 5. CDR3 sequence: CSVEDLGGGSYEQYF. The CDR3 nucleotides are TGCAGCGTTGAAGATTTGGGCGGGGGGTCCTACGAGCAGTACTTC.

The chain is built from TRBV7-9 and TRBJ1-4, with TRBD1 as a possible D gene (6 bases). The V end lost 6 bases, the J end lost 5 bases, and 19 bases lay between the germline ends. Germline assignment: CDR1 SEHNR and CDR2 FQNEAQ (reference sequence). This CDR3 comprises 16 residues. CDR3 bases: TGTGCCAGCAGGCCCCCCTCGACAGGCGGAAATGAAAAACTGTTTTTT. It encodes CASRPPSTGGNEKLFF.

J is TRBJ2-2 and V is TRBV4-2, with 8 nucleotides matching TRBD2. Germline trimming cut 1 base from V and 2 bases from J; bases unmatched to any gene: 6. The CDR3 has 17 amino acids. Germline values: CDR1 LGHNA, CDR2 YNFKEQ. CDR3 in DNA: TGTGCCAGCAGCCAAGTGGCGGGGGGCCTAAACACCGGGGAGCTGTTTTTT. This encodes CASSQVAGGLNTGELFF.

J is TRBJ1-5 and V is TRBV30, with D hard to call. The CDR3 has 13 residues. Trimming cost V 0 bases and J 1 base, with 4 bases left between them. Germline V CDR1 and CDR2: GTSNPN, SVGIG (reference sequence). The CDR3 loop reads CAWSVSSNQPQHF. In DNA, the CDR3 is TGTGCCTGGAGTGTATCGAGCAATCAGCCCCAGCATTTT.

V and J are TRBV7-8 and TRBJ2-5; D might be TRBD2 (5 bases). The ends were cut back, 5 bases at V and 1 base at J, with 14 bases in the middle. Germline values: CDR1 SGHVS, CDR2 FQNEAQ. CDR3 length equals 15 residues. The CDR3 loop reads CASSPRAATQETQYF. Here the CDR3 DNA reads TGTGCCAGCAGCCCGAGGGCAGCGACCCAAGAGACCCAGTACTTC.

The genes are TRBV3-1 (or the pseudogene TRBV3-2) and TRBJ1-2; TRBD1 aligns across 7 bases. Losses at the gene ends were 6 bases for V and 8 bases for J; bases not matched to a gene: 15. CDR3 length: 15 amino acids. Germline assignment: CDR1 LGHDT and CDR2 YNNKEL (reference sequence). The CDR3 region has the DNA TGTGCCAGCAGTCCTGCCAGGGGGACGACTTCGGGCTACACCTTC. Amino acid sequence: CASSPARGTTSGYTF.

V and J are TRBV7-2 and TRBJ2-1, with 10 bases fitting TRBD2. The V gene's germline CDR1 is SGHTA and CDR2 FQGNSA. This CDR3 is 15 amino acids long. With 4 bases clipped from V and 6 bases from J, the junction kept 6 bases outside the gene matches. CDR3 DNA: TGTGCCAGCAGCTATAGCGGGGGGACCCCCAATGAGCAGTTCTTC. Its protein is CASSYSGGTPNEQFF. Full variable domain (outside the CDR3, taken from reference TRBV7-2 and TRBJ2-1): GAGVSQSPSNKVTEKGKDVELRCDPISGHTALYWYRQSLGQGLEFLIYFQGNSAPDKSGLPSDRFSAERTGGSVSTLTIQRTQQEDSAVYLCASSYSGGTPNEQFFGPGTRLTVL.

The V gene is TRBV3-1 (or the pseudogene TRBV3-2), the J gene TRBJ2-7; 7 bases agree with TRBD1. Germline-derived CDR1 and CDR2 are LGHDT and YNNKEL (reference sequence). The CDR3 is 14 residues long. The V segment lost 4 bases and the J segment 0 bases; nucleotides outside the gene matches: 3. CDR3 in amino acids: CASSLQGSSYEQYF. For the CDR3, the DNA is TGTGCCAGCAGCCTACAGGGGAGCTCCTACGAGCAGTACTTC.

The CDR3 sequence: CASSSARRGQETQYF. In DNA form, the CDR3 reads TGCGCCAGCAGCTCCGCCCGTAGAGGGCAGGAGACCCAGTACTTC. The rearrangement links TRBV5-1 to TRBJ2-5; a possible D gene is TRBD2 (5 bases). The germline CDR1 and CDR2 sequences are SGHRS and YFSETQ. V dropped 3 bases and J dropped 5 bases, with 17 bases sitting between them. CDR3 length equals 15 residues.

The CDR3 region has the DNA TGTGCCGTCCGACAGGGGGCCGTCACTGAAGCTTTCTTT. It yields the protein CAVRQGAVTEAFF. The chain joins TRBV19 to TRBJ1-1, with 10 positions matching TRBD1. CDR3 length: 13 amino acids. Trimming at V came to 11 bases and at J to 4 bases, leaving 7 bases not matched to a gene. CDR1 is LNHDA and CDR2 is SQIVND in the germline V gene (reference sequence).

V gene TRBV30 combines with J gene TRBJ1-1; possible D gene TRBD1, 6 bases. Trimming stripped 2 bases from V and 1 base from J, with 11 bases between. From germline, CDR1 is GTSNPN and CDR2 SVGIG (reference sequence). The CDR3 has 14 amino acids. CDR3 sequence reads: CAWSKGRGNTEAFF. CDR3 DNA sequence: TGTGCCTGGAGTAAAGGCAGGGGGAACACTGAAGCTTTCTTT.